A single sample gave rise to the 16 T cell receptor beta chains below, sequenced in a study of CD8 T cells in Susac syndrome. The authors reverse transcribed roughly 0.5 to 1 ug RNA with random hexamers. TCRdb redid the calling of the immunoSEQ multiplex PCR reads with MiXCR, one entry per CDR3 protein. The sample gives hundreds of thousands of distinct CDR3 sequences, approximately 89% of which show up once; roughly 0.1% is in the top ten. What was sequenced was CD8+ T cells from PBMCs. The receptors were sampled from a human donor with multiple sclerosis.

The count of this clonotype is one. The chain combines TRBV2 with TRBJ2-7; TRBD1 might be the D (5 bases). With 0 bases removed from V and 0 bases from J, the gap between germline ends came to 9 bases. The CDR3 loop spans 15 amino acids. Germline CDR1 SNHLY, CDR2 FYNNEI. This CDR3 reads CASSEARESSYEQYF. Here the CDR3 DNA reads TGTGCCAGCAGTGAAGCCAGGGAAAGCTCCTACGAGCAGTACTTC.

The chain carries TRBV4-1 and TRBJ2-2, with 12 bases aligning to TRBD2. J lost 7 bases, V lost 3 bases, and 6 bases had no gene match. Germline assignment: CDR1 MGHRA and CDR2 YSYEKL. There are 16 residues in the CDR3. DNA of the CDR3: TGCGCCAGCAGCCACCCGGGACTAGCGGGTGTCGGGGAGCTGTTTTTT. This codes for CASSHPGLAGVGELFF.

This chain uses TRBV19 with TRBJ2-1; D not certain. The germline gives CDR1 LNHDA, CDR2 SQIVND (reference sequence). Trimming left V 7 bases short and J 7 bases short, with 20 bases between. The CDR3 has 15 amino acids. DNA of the CDR3: TGTGCCAGTACCCCCGGGCCTCACCTAGGGAATGAGCAGTTCTTC. Protein sequence: CASTPGPHLGNEQFF.

The rearrangement links TRBV7-8 to TRBJ1-2; D is unclear. V was clipped by 5 bases and J by 4 bases, with 14 bases between them. CDR1 SGHVS and CDR2 FQNEAQ come from the germline V gene. The CDR3 extends over 14 amino acids. CDR3 sequence: CASSPHDNLYGYTF. CDR3 sequence (DNA): TGTGCCAGCAGCCCACATGACAACCTCTATGGCTACACCTTC.

The genes are TRBV3-1 and TRBJ2-5; a weak D match, TRBD2 (8 bases). Germline V gives CDR1 LGHDT, CDR2 YNNKEL (reference sequence). V lost 5 bases and J lost 1, with 20 bases in between. The CDR3 loop spans 17 amino acids. The CDR3 here is CASSGGGTASGQETQYF. Written as DNA, the CDR3 is TGTGCCAGCAGCGGCGGGGGGACAGCCTCGGGCCAAGAGACCCAGTACTTC.

The genes are TRBV6-6 and TRBJ1-5, with D unclear. The CDR3 consists of 15 residues. Germline V gene data show CDR1 as MNHNY and CDR2 as SVGAGI (reference sequence). Trimming cost V 4 bases and J 0 bases, with 10 bases left between them. Here the CDR3 DNA reads TGTGCCAGCAGTTCACAGTTTTATAGCAATCAGCCCCAGCATTTT. Amino acid sequence: CASSSQFYSNQPQHF.

V usage is TRBV19 and J usage is TRBJ2-2; tentatively, D is TRBD1 (5 bases). Trimming left V 3 bases short and J 5 bases short, with 10 bases between. The CDR3 length is 14 residues. Germline V CDR1 and CDR2: LNHDA, SQIVND (reference sequence). The CDR3 DNA sequence: TGTGCCAGTAGTATGCAGGGAAATACCGGGGAGCTGTTTTTT. Protein product: CASSMQGNTGELFF.

In DNA, the CDR3 is TGTGCCAGCAGCGTAGGGGGGGACCCGGCCTACGAGCAGTACTTC. Residues: CASSVGGDPAYEQYF. The chain carries TRBV9 and TRBJ2-7; TRBD2 might be the D (6 bases). Trimming took off 0 bases at V and 2 bases at J, with 12 bases between the two ends. The CDR3 runs 15 residues. CDR1 is SGDLS, CDR2 YYNGEE, per germline.

This chain joins TRBV27 and TRBJ1-1; D possibly corresponds to TRBD1 (5 bases). Germline V gene data show CDR1 as MNHEY and CDR2 as SMNVEV (reference sequence). The V end lost 6 bases, the J end lost 6 bases, and 17 bases lay between the germline ends. The CDR3 sequence is 14 residues long. In DNA, the CDR3 is TGTGCCAGCAGCGTATCCCTAGGGGTCGCTGAAGCTTTCTTT. Translating gives CASSVSLGVAEAFF.

Comments on this clonotype: A junction end diverges from the germline sequence, so it may reflect a read error. The chain uses TRBV12-3 or TRBV12-4 and TRBJ2-1, with 10 bases that match TRBD2. The CDR3 covers 14 residues. CDR3 amino acids: CASSMLAGDNERFF. The CDR3 DNA reads TGTGCCAGCAGTATGCTAGCGGGGGACAATGAGCGGTTCTTC.

V and J are TRBV18 and TRBJ2-1, with TRBD2 matching over 9 bases. This CDR3 has 16 residues. With V trimmed by 0 bases and J by 8 bases, 8 bases remained unmatched. Looked up from germline, CDR1 is KGHSH and CDR2 is LQKENI. CDR3 loop: CASSPPREGLVDEQFF. CDR3 DNA: TGTGCCAGCTCACCACCGCGGGAGGGCCTTGTCGATGAGCAGTTCTTC.

The rearrangement links TRBV6-1 to TRBJ2-7, with 9 bases lining up with TRBD1. CDR1 and CDR2 (germline): MNHNS, SASEGT. Trimming at V came to 7 bases and at J to 3 bases, leaving 16 bases not matched to a gene. The CDR3 runs 17 residues. CDR3 sequence reads: CASTVLDTGTGYYEQYF. The CDR3 DNA reads as TGTGCCAGCACCGTATTGGACACCGGGACAGGGTACTACGAGCAGTACTTC.

The CDR3 region is CSATLREWRGGEEETQYF. The CDR3 region has the DNA TGCAGTGCTACACTACGGGAATGGAGGGGAGGCGAGGAAGAGACCCAGTACTTC. The J gene is TRBJ2-5, the V gene TRBV20-1; possible D gene TRBD2, 6 bases. Trimming pared 4 bases from V and 3 bases from J, leaving 27 bases between. CDR1 is DFQATT, CDR2 SNEGSKA, per germline (reference sequence). This CDR3 is 18 amino acids long.

The gene calls are TRBV12-3 or TRBV12-4 and TRBJ2-7, with TRBD2 matching over 14 bases. V gave up 1 base and J gave up 5 bases; unmatched junction bases: 1. The CDR3 is 15 residues long. The CDR3 coding sequence is TGTGCCAGCAGTTTAGTGGGACTAGCGGGAGACGAGCAGTACTTC. Residues: CASSLVGLAGDEQYF.

V usage is TRBV6-5 and J usage is TRBJ2-7, with 12 positions matching TRBD1. CDR3 length: 17 residues. Germline lookup yields CDR1 MNHEY and CDR2 SVGAGI. V gave up 2 bases and J gave up 1 base; unmatched junction bases: 6. The CDR3 here is CASSYRGDRGPSYEQYF. DNA for the CDR3: TGTGCCAGCAGTTACCGTGGGGACAGGGGGCCATCCTACGAGCAGTACTTC.

The chain joins TRBV4-1 to TRBJ1-5, with 7 bases matching TRBD1. The CDR3 totals 18 residues. CDR1 and CDR2 (germline): MGHRA, YSYEKL. The trim removed 1 base at V and 0 bases at J, leaving 9 bases unmatched. The CDR3 loop reads CASSQGETGDYSNQPQHF. CDR3 sequence (DNA): TGCGCCAGCAGCCAAGGCGAAACAGGGGACTATAGCAATCAGCCCCAGCATTTT.